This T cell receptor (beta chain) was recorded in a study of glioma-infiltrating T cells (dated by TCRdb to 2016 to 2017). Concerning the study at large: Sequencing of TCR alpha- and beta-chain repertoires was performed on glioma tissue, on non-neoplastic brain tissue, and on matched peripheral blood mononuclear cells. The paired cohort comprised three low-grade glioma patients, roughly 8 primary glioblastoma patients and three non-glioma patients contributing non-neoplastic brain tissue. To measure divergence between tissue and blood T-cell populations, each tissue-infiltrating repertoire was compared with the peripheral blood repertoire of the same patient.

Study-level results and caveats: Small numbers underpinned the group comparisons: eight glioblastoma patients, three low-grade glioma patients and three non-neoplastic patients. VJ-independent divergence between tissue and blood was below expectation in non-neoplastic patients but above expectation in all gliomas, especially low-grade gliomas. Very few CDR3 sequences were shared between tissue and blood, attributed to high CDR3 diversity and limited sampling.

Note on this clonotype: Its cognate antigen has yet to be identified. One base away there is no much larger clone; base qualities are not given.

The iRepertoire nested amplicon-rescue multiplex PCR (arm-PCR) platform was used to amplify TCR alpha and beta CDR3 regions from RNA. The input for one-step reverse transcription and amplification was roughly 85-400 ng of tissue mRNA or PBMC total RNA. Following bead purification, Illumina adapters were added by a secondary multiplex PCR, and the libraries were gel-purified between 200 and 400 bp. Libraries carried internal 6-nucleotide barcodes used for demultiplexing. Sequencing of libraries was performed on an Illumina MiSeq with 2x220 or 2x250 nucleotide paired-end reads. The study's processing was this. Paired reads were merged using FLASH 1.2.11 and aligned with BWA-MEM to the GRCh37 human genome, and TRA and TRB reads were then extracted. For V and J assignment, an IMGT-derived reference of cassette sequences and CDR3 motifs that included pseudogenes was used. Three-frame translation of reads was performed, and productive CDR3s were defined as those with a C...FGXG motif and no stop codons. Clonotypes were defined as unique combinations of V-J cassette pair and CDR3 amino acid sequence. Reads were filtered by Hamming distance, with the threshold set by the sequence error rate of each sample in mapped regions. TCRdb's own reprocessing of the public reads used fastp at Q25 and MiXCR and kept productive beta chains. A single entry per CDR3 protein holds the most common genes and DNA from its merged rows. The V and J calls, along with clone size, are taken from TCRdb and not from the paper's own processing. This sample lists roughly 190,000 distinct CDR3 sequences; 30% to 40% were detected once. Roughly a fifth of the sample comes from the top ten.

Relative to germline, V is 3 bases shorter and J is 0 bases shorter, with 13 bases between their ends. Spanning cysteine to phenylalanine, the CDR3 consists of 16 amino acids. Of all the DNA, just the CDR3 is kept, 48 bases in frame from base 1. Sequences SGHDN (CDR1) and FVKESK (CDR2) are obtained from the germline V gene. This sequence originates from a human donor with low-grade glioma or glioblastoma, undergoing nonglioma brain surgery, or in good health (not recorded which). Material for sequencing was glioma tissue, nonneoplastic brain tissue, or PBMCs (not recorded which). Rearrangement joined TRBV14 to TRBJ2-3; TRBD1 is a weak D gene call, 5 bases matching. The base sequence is TGTGCCAGCAGCCAGGCAAGGGGCCTAAGCACAGATACGCAGTATTTT. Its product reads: CASSQARGLSTDTQYF.